This T cell receptor beta chain is drawn from a study of cytomegalovirus exposure and HLA in healthy donors. Overall study results and limits: The HLA-A and HLA-B alleles of most subjects were reportedly predicted accurately from TCR beta sequences. Researchers left out some V segments, among them TRBV6-2 and TRBV6-3, as indistinguishable.

In the PCR, 60 Vbeta and 13 Jbeta primers were used. Libraries were prepared by immunoSEQ multiplex PCR; TCRdb keeps only in-frame clonotypes and omits some of them. The data contain over 55,000 clones, approximately 63% of them singletons. Details on this clone: Its target is unknown.

Germline CDR1 is SNHLY and CDR2 is FYNNEI. V lost 6 bases to trimming and J lost 2 bases; unmatched junction nucleotides: 6. The CDR3 is 16 amino acids. The specimen sequenced was PBMCs. The chain couples TRBV2 to TRBJ2-3; 12 nucleotides align to TRBD2. The TCR originated in a woman aged 45-65 years in good health and CMV-seropositive. In nucleotides, the CDR3 is TGTGCCAGCAGCCGGACTAGCGGGGCAACCACAGATACGCAGTATTTT. Protein product: CASSRTSGATTDTQYF.